One and the same sample provided the 30 T cell receptor beta chains below, sequenced in a study of cytotoxic CD8 clonotypes in ibrutinib-treated CLL. Assay: immunoSEQ multiplex PCR; the TCRdb copy retains only in-frame clones and omits some. The table has over 110,000 clones, 91% seen once. The sample consisted of PBMCs, taken after 12 months of ibrutinib treatment. These receptors all stem from a human donor with chronic lymphocytic leukemia.

This rearrangement joins TRBV6-1 to TRBJ1-1, with no clear D. The germline V gene has CDR1 MNHNS and CDR2 SASEGT. V was cut by 5 bases and J by 2 bases, with 9 bases left in between. The CDR3 contains 13 residues. The CDR3 nucleotides read TGTGCCAGCAGTCGGACGGTAAACACTGAAGCTTTCTTT. This translates into CASSRTVNTEAFF.

This clone was counted only a few times. The V and J genes are TRBV29-1 and TRBJ2-1; 9 nucleotides align to TRBD2. Germline V CDR1 and CDR2: SQVTM, ANQGSEA. V shed 5 bases, J shed 13 bases, and the junction held 9 bases outside the gene matches. This CDR3 has 12 residues. CDR3 DNA sequence: TGCAGCGTTCTAAGGACTAGCGAGTACCAGTTCTTC. The encoded protein is CSVLRTSEYQFF.

This rearrangement joins TRBV5-4 to TRBJ1-2, with D uncertain. Germline CDR1 reads SGHNT; CDR2 reads YYREEE (reference sequence). V lost 0 bases, J lost 0 bases, and 9 bases lay in between. This CDR3 is built from 15 residues. The CDR3 DNA reads TGTGCCAGCAGCTTGGCTTCAACCCCTAACTATGGCTACACCTTC. Protein: CASSLASTPNYGYTF.

The rearrangement links TRBV28 to TRBJ2-2; possibly TRBD2 for D (5 bases). Trimming took 3 bases from V and 2 from J, leaving 7 bases between them. This CDR3 contains 14 residues. Germline values: CDR1 MDHEN, CDR2 SYDVKM. In DNA, the CDR3 is TGTGCCAGCAGTTTTGGACTTAACACCGGGGAGCTGTTTTTT. It specifies CASSFGLNTGELFF. Full variable domain (remainder filled in from reference TRBV28 and TRBJ2-2): DVKVTQSSRYLVKRTGEKVFLECVQDMDHENMFWYRQDPGLGLRLIYFSYDVKMKEKGDIPEGYSVSREKKERFSLILESASTNQTSMYLCASSFGLNTGELFFGEGSRLTVL.

This clone showed up just once. V is TRBV5-4 and J is TRBJ2-2, with D perhaps being TRBD1 or TRBD2 (6 bases each). The CDR3 length is 16 residues. Germline V lookup: CDR1 SGHNT, CDR2 YYREEE (reference sequence). The germline V and J ends were trimmed by 7 bases and 1 base, with 17 bases remaining between them. The CDR3 coding sequence is TGTGCCAGCTCACCCGGGGGCAGGGGGAACACCGGGGAGCTGTTTTTT. This gives the protein CASSPGGRGNTGELFF. Full variable domain (remainder filled in from reference TRBV5-4 and TRBJ2-2): ETGVTQSPTHLIKTRGQQVTLRCSSQSGHNTVSWYQQALGQGPQFIFQYYREEENGRGNFPPRFSGLQFPNYSSELNVNALELDDSALYLCASSPGGRGNTGELFFGEGSRLTVL.

J is TRBJ2-3 and V is TRBV5-4; maybe TRBD1 (5 bases). This CDR3 spans 13 amino acids. The ends were cut back, 0 bases at V and 5 bases at J, with 7 bases in the middle. The V gene's germline CDR1 is SGHNT and CDR2 YYREEE (reference sequence). The CDR3 protein is CASSLEGLDTQYF. In DNA form, the CDR3 reads TGTGCCAGCAGCTTGGAGGGGTTAGATACGCAGTATTTT.

The V call is TRBV5-4, the J call TRBJ2-1; perhaps D is TRBD1 or TRBD2 (5 bases each). V was trimmed by 4 bases and J by 3 bases, leaving 14 bases between them. The CDR3 length is 15 residues. CDR1 is SGHNT and CDR2 is YYREEE in the germline V gene (reference sequence). For the CDR3, the DNA is TGTGCCAGCAGCAGCCATGGGGGAATCTACAATGAGCAGTTCTTC. Protein product: CASSSHGGIYNEQFF.

The CDR3 protein is CASSSGDVEKLFF. The CDR3 DNA sequence: TGTGCCAGCAGTTCAGGGGACGTTGAAAAACTGTTTTTT. The genes are TRBV6-6 and TRBJ1-4, with D perhaps matching TRBD1 (6 bases). Germline CDR1 reads MNHNY; CDR2 reads SVGAGI (reference sequence). V was shortened by 4 bases and J by 7 bases, with 10 bases between the two germline ends. The CDR3 length is 13 residues.

A single count supports this clone. The V gene is TRBV4-3, the J gene TRBJ2-2; D is unclear. CDR1 is LGHNA, CDR2 YSLEER, per germline. Trimming shortened V by 3 bases and J by 5 bases, and 10 bases separated the two germline ends. CDR3 length: 14 residues. CDR3 bases: TGCGCCAGCAGCCAGGGGTCCTCTACCGGGGAGCTGTTTTTT. Translating gives CASSQGSSTGELFF.

V usage is TRBV7-2 and J usage is TRBJ2-7; 10 bases align to TRBD2. The CDR3 runs 19 residues. V dropped 1 base and J dropped 0; count of bases not matched to a gene: 12. Germline CDR1 is SGHTA and CDR2 is FQGNSA. Here the CDR3 DNA reads TGTGCCAGCAGCTTAGGTTTGGGTAGCGGGAGGACTAGCTCCTACGAGCAGTACTTC. Its protein product is CASSLGLGSGRTSSYEQYF.

This chain uses TRBV15 with TRBJ1-3; 7 positions match TRBD1. The CDR3 extends over 14 amino acids. Germline CDR1 and CDR2: LNHNV and YYDKDF (reference sequence). J gave up 2 bases and V 5 bases, and 3 bases lay outside the gene matches. CDR3 sequence: CATSRTGAGNTIYF. The CDR3 DNA follows: TGTGCCACCAGCCGAACAGGGGCTGGAAACACCATATATTTT. The variable domain in full, completed from reference TRBV15 and TRBJ1-3, reads DAMVIQNPRYQVTQFGKPVTLSCSQTLNHNVMYWYQQKSSQAPKLLFHYYDKDFNNEADTPDNFQSRRPNTSFCFLDIRSPGLGDTAMYLCATSRTGAGNTIYFGEGSWLTVV.

V and J are TRBV6-5 and TRBJ2-3; 7 bases line up with TRBD1. Per germline, CDR1 MNHEY and CDR2 SVGAGI. The length of the CDR3 is 13 residues. After removal of 6 bases from V and 2 bases from J, the junction contained 2 bases not matched to a gene. The CDR3 coding sequence is TGTGCCAGCAGGGGACAGCCCACAGATACGCAGTATTTT. Translating it yields CASRGQPTDTQYF.

The V gene is TRBV29-1, the J gene TRBJ1-1; D is uncertain. V gave up 2 bases and J gave up 13 bases, with 11 bases separating them. Per the germline V gene, CDR1 is SQVTM and CDR2 is ANQGSEA. CDR3 length equals 10 residues. CDR3 coding DNA: TGCAGCGTTGAATCCGCCCACGTTTTCTTT. Its protein is CSVESAHVFF. The variable domain in full, completed from reference TRBV29-1 and TRBJ1-1, reads SAVISQKPSRDICQRGTSLTIQCQVDSQVTMMFWYRQQPGQSLTLIATANQGSEATYESGFVIDKFPISRPNLTFSTLTVSNMSPEDSSIYLCSVESAHVFFGQGTRLTVV.

This rearrangement joins TRBV6-6 to TRBJ2-1; possible D gene TRBD1, 5 bases. V was cut by 5 bases and J by 0 bases, with 11 bases left in between. The CDR3 covers 15 residues. Germline assignment: CDR1 MNHNY and CDR2 SVGAGI (reference sequence). The CDR3 DNA reads as TGTGCCAGCAGTGTTGACAGTCTCTCCTACAATGAGCAGTTCTTC. It translates to CASSVDSLSYNEQFF.

This clone was seen only once. The chain recombines TRBV2 with TRBJ2-1, with D uncertain. Trimming cost V 4 bases and J 8 bases, with 9 bases left between them. The germline gives CDR1 SNHLY, CDR2 FYNNEI. The CDR3 has 12 amino acids. The CDR3 nucleotides read TGTGCCAGCAGTGTGCTCAGCGATGAGCAGTTCTTC. This encodes CASSVLSDEQFF.

The table lists this clone with a few counts. This chain connects TRBV9 to TRBJ2-3; D gene uncertain. The CDR3 has 14 residues. V shed 4 bases and J shed 2 bases, with 11 bases lying between them. CDR1 is SGDLS and CDR2 is YYNGEE in the germline V gene. The CDR3 coding sequence is TGTGCCAGCAGCCCTCGCCTCTCCACAGATACGCAGTATTTT. It translates to CASSPRLSTDTQYF.

V gene TRBV27 combines with J gene TRBJ2-5; D is uncertain. The germline CDR1 and CDR2 sequences are MNHEY and SMNVEV (reference sequence). The CDR3 is 13 amino acids. Trimming cost V 2 bases and J 5 bases, with 9 bases left between them. The CDR3 DNA sequence: TGTGCCAGCAGTTTAGAAGTTGGGGAGACCCAGTACTTC. Translation: CASSLEVGETQYF.

The genes are TRBV30 and TRBJ2-4; D may be TRBD1 or TRBD2 (7 bases each). This CDR3 spans 11 amino acids. In germline, CDR1 is GTSNPN, CDR2 SVGIG (reference sequence). V was trimmed by 8 bases and J by 8 bases, leaving 13 bases between them. Here the CDR3 DNA reads TGTGCCCGACAGGGAGGGGACATTCAGTACTTC. Translated: CARQGGDIQYF.

V is TRBV7-3 and J is TRBJ1-1; no reliable D call. Deletions cut 2 bases from V and 1 base from J, with 11 bases between. Germline V gene sequence: CDR1 SGHTA, CDR2 FQGTGA. The CDR3 totals 15 residues. For the CDR3, the DNA is TGTGCCAGCAGCTTAGGGTTTGGGAGGAACACTGAAGCTTTCTTT. It codes for CASSLGFGRNTEAFF.

The CDR3 DNA is TGTGCCAGCAGCTCCAGGACTAGCGGAGATACAGATACGCAGTATTTT. Protein sequence: CASSSRTSGDTDTQYF. J is TRBJ2-3 and V is TRBV11-3; 10 nucleotides line up with TRBD2. Germline lookup yields CDR1 SGHNT and CDR2 YENEEA. The CDR3 is made up of 16 amino acids. With V trimmed by 4 bases and J by 3 bases, 7 bases remained unmatched.

The sample holds one count of this clone. The V gene is TRBV19, the J gene TRBJ2-1; 10 nucleotides match TRBD2. CDR1 is LNHDA, CDR2 SQIVND, per germline (reference sequence). The CDR3 is 14 amino acids. Trimming cost V 7 bases and J 6 bases; bases outside gene matches: 6. CDR3 residues: CASTGTSVSNEQFF. For the CDR3, the DNA is TGTGCCAGTACCGGGACTAGCGTATCCAATGAGCAGTTCTTC. Using reference TRBV19 and TRBJ2-1 for the parts outside the CDR3, the full variable domain is DGGITQSPKYLFRKEGQNVTLSCEQNLNHDAMYWYRQDPGQGLRLIYYSQIVNDFQKGDIAEGYSVSREKKESFPLTVTSAQKNPTAFYLCASTGTSVSNEQFFGPGTRLTVL.

J is TRBJ2-7 and V is TRBV2, with D hard to call. The germline V and J ends were trimmed by 0 bases and 2 bases, with 8 bases remaining between them. Per the germline V gene, CDR1 is SNHLY and CDR2 is FYNNEI. This CDR3 comprises 14 residues. CDR3 sequence (DNA): TGTGCCAGCAGTGAAGCGGTGGCTACCTACGAGCAGTACTTC. Its protein product is CASSEAVATYEQYF.

The CDR3, as DNA: TGCGCCAGCAGCCAATTCCCGGGAGGAAACACCGGGGAGCTGTTTTTT. This gives the protein CASSQFPGGNTGELFF. J is TRBJ2-2 and V is TRBV4-3; 7 nucleotides match TRBD2. Germline V CDR1 and CDR2: LGHNA, YSLEER. The CDR3 runs 16 residues. Trimming removed 2 bases from V and 2 bases from J; junction bases left unmatched: 5.

The chain recombines TRBV28 with TRBJ1-5; 10 bases match TRBD1. V was pared by 4 bases and J by 4 bases, with 13 bases of the junction left unmatched. The CDR3 extends over 18 amino acids. The V gene's germline CDR1 is MDHEN and CDR2 SYDVKM. The CDR3 region is CASSSWTVRQGANQPQHF. In DNA, the CDR3 is TGTGCCAGCAGTTCGTGGACCGTTAGACAGGGGGCTAATCAGCCCCAGCATTTT.

The chain joins TRBV7-3 to TRBJ2-7; 12 bases match TRBD2. V dropped 4 bases and J dropped 4; count of bases not matched to a gene: 2. The germline V gene has CDR1 SGHTA and CDR2 FQGTGA. The CDR3 is made up of 14 amino acids. In DNA form, the CDR3 reads TGTGCCAGCAGCTCCGGACTAGCGGGATACGAGCAGTACTTC. Translated, it gives CASSSGLAGYEQYF.

The chain is built from TRBV18 and TRBJ2-7; D remains unclear. Trimming cost V 3 bases and J 3 bases, with 9 bases left between them. CDR3 length equals 13 residues. Germline V lookup: CDR1 KGHSH, CDR2 LQKENI. DNA of the CDR3: TGTGCCAGCTCACCTAACAGCGTCTACGAGCAGTACTTC. Its protein is CASSPNSVYEQYF. The full variable domain, with the rest looked up from reference TRBV18 and TRBJ2-7, is NAGVMQNPRHLVRRRGQEARLRCSPMKGHSHVYWYRQLPEEGLKFMVYLQKENIIDESGMPKERFSAEFPKEGPSILRIQQVVRGDSAAYFCASSPNSVYEQYFGPGTRLTVT.

V and J are TRBV7-9 and TRBJ2-7; D not certain. CDR1 is SEHNR, CDR2 FQNEAQ, per germline (reference sequence). Trimming removed 5 bases from V and 3 bases from J, with 5 bases in between. This CDR3 is 11 amino acids long. For the CDR3, the DNA is TGTGCCAGCAGCCCAGTCTACGAGCAGTACTTC. Translated, it gives CASSPVYEQYF.

The V gene is TRBV28, the J gene TRBJ2-7; D is possibly TRBD1 (5 bases). V gave up 5 bases and J gave up 1 base, with 15 bases separating them. The CDR3 is made up of 15 amino acids. Germline values: CDR1 MDHEN, CDR2 SYDVKM. CDR3 nucleotide sequence: TGTGCCAGCAGTGGGGCTACGGGCGAGTCCTACGAGCAGTACTTC. It codes for CASSGATGESYEQYF. The entire variable domain, with the rest obtained from reference TRBV28 and TRBJ2-7, is as follows: DVKVTQSSRYLVKRTGEKVFLECVQDMDHENMFWYRQDPGLGLRLIYFSYDVKMKEKGDIPEGYSVSREKKERFSLILESASTNQTSMYLCASSGATGESYEQYFGPGTRLTVT.

The chain has TRBV7-2 and TRBJ1-1; a weak D match, TRBD1 (5 bases). The CDR3 runs 13 residues. Germline V lookup: CDR1 SGHTA, CDR2 FQGNSA. V lost 3 bases to trimming and J lost 7 bases, with 12 bases between them. Here the CDR3 DNA reads TGTGCCAGCAGCTTGGGCGGGACGGTTGAAGCTTTCTTT. Protein sequence: CASSLGGTVEAFF.

The genes are TRBV9 and TRBJ2-5; D remains ambiguous. Germline V gives CDR1 SGDLS, CDR2 YYNGEE. Trimming pared 0 bases from V and 4 bases from J, leaving 4 bases between. The CDR3 covers 12 residues. The CDR3, as DNA: TGTGCCAGCAGCGTAGAGGGAGAGACCCAGTACTTC. Translated: CASSVEGETQYF.